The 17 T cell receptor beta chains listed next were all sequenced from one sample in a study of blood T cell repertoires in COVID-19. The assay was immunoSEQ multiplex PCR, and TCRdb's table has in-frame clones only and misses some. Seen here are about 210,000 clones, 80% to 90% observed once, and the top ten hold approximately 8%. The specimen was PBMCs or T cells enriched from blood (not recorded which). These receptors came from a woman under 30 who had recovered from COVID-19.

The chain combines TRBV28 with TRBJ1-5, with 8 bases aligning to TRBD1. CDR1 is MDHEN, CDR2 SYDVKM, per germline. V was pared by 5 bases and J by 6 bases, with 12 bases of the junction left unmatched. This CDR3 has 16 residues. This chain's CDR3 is CASSTQGVENSQPQHF. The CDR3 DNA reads TGTGCCAGCAGTACACAGGGGGTAGAAAATAGTCAGCCCCAGCATTTT.

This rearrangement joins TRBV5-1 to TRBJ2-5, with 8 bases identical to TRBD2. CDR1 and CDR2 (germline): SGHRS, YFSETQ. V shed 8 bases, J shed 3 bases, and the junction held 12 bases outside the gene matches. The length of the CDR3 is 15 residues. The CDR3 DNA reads TGCGCCAGGCGGGGGGACTCACCATATAAAGAGACCCAGTACTTC. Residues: CARRGDSPYKETQYF.

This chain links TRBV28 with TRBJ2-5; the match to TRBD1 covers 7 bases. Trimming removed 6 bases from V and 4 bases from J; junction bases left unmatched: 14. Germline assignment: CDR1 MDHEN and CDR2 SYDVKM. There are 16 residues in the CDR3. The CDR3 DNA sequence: TGTGCCAGCAGCCCGACCGGGACAGTCTTTGGAGAGACCCAGTACTTC. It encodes CASSPTGTVFGETQYF.

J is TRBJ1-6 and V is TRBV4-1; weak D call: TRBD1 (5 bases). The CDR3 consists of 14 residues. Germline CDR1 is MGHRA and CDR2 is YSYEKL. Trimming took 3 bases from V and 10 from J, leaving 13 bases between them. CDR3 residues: CASSQAQGVSPLHF. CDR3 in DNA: TGCGCCAGCAGCCAGGCTCAGGGTGTCTCACCCCTCCACTTT.

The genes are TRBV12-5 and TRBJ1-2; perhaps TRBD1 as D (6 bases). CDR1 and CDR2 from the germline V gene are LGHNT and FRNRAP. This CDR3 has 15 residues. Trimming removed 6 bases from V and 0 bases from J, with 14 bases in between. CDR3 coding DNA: TGTGCTAGTGGGGGGACGGGGACACCTAACTATGGCTACACCTTC. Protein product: CASGGTGTPNYGYTF.

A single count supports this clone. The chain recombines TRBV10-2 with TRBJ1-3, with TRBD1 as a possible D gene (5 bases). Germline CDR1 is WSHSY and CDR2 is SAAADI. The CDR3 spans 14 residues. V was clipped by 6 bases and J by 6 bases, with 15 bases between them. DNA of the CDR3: TGCGCCAGCAGCCCTCGACAGCGCTCAAACACCATATATTTT. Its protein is CASSPRQRSNTIYF.

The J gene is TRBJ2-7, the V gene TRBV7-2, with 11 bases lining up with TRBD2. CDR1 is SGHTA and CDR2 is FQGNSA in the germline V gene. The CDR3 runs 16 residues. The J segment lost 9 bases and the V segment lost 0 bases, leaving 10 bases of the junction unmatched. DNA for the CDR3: TGTGCCAGCAGCTTAGCGTCGGGTAGCGGGGGGGCCGGGCAGTACTTC. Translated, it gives CASSLASGSGGAGQYF.

The CDR3 sequence is CASMLTSGTDTQYF. The CDR3 nucleotides read TGTGCCAGCATGCTGACTAGCGGAACAGATACGCAGTATTTT. V usage is TRBV5-4 and J usage is TRBJ2-3, with 9 bases aligning to TRBD2. Germline V CDR1 and CDR2: SGHNT, YYREEE (reference sequence). J gave up 3 bases and V 6 bases, and 5 bases lay outside the gene matches. The length of the CDR3 is 14 residues. The whole variable domain, remainder taken from reference TRBV5-4 and TRBJ2-3, is ETGVTQSPTHLIKTRGQQVTLRCSSQSGHNTVSWYQQALGQGPQFIFQYYREEENGRGNFPPRFSGLQFPNYSSELNVNALELDDSALYLCASMLTSGTDTQYFGPGTRLTVL.

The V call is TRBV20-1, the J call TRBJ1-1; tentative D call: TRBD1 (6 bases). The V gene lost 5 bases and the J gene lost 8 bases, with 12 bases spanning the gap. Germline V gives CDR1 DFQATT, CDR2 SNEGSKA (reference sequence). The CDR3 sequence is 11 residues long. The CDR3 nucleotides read TGCAGTGCTTCGAGGGGGGGGGAAGCTTTCTTT. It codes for CSASRGGEAFF.

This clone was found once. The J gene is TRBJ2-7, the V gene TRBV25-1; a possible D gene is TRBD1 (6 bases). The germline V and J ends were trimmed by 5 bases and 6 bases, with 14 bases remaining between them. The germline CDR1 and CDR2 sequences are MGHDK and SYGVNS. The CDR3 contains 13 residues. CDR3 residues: CASSPQGIGEQYF. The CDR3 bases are TGTGCCAGCAGTCCACAGGGAATTGGCGAGCAGTACTTC.

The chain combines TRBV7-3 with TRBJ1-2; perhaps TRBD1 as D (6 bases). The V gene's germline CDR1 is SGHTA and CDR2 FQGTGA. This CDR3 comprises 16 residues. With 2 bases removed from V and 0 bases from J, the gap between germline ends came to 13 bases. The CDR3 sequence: CASSLSGRTANYGYTF. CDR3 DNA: TGTGCCAGCAGCTTATCGGGACGGACAGCTAACTATGGCTACACCTTC.

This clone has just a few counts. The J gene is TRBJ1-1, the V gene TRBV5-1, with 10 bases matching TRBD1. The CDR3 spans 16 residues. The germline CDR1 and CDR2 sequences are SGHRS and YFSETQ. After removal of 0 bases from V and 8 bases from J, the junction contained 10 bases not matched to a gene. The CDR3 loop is CASSLGRDRGQAEAFF. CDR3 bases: TGCGCCAGCAGCTTGGGGAGGGACAGGGGACAAGCGGAAGCTTTCTTT. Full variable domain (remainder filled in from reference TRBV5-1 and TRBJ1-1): KAGVTQTPRYLIKTRGQQVTLSCSPISGHRSVSWYQQTPGQGLQFLFEYFSETQRNKGNFPGRFSGRQFSNSRSEMNVSTLELGDSALYLCASSLGRDRGQAEAFFGQGTRLTVV.

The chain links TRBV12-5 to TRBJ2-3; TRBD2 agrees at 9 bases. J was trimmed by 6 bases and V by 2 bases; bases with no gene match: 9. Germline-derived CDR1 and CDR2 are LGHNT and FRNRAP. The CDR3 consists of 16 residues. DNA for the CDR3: TGTGCTAGTGGTTTGATCCTCGCGGGGGGGGGTGATACGCAGTATTTT. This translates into CASGLILAGGGDTQYF.

CDR3 bases: TGTGCCATCAGTGATCACCTAGCGGGGGGATTCACAGATACGCAGTATTTT. Protein: CAISDHLAGGFTDTQYF. The rearrangement uses TRBV10-3 and TRBJ2-3; 11 bases agree with TRBD2. Germline lookup yields CDR1 ENHRY and CDR2 SYGVKD. This CDR3 contains 17 residues. The ends lost 3 bases at V and 2 bases at J; junction bases unmatched: 7.

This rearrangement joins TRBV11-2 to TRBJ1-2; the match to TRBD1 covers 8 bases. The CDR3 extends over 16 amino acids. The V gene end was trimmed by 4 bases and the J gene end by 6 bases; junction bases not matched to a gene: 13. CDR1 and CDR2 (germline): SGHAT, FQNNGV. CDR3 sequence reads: CASSSSDRGFGHGYTF. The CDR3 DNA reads TGTGCCAGCAGCTCCTCCGACAGGGGATTTGGGCATGGCTACACCTTC.

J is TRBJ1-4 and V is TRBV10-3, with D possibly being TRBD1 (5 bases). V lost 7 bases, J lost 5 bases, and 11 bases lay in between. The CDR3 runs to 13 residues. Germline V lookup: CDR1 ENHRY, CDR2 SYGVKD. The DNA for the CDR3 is TGTGCCATCACTGCCTGGGGCAATGAAAAACTGTTTTTT. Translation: CAITAWGNEKLFF.

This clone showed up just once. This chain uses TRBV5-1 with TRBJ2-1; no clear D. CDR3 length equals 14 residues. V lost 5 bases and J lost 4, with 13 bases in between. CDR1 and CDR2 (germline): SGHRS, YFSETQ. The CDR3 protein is CASSLVALYNEQFF. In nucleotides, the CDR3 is TGCGCCAGCAGTCTGGTGGCCCTTTACAATGAGCAGTTCTTC.